Shown below are 19 T cell receptor beta chains from a single sample sequenced in a study of blood T cells in healthy people across ages. A second PCR of roughly 6 to 12 cycles used a sample-barcoded 5' primer and a J-beta primer mix. TCRdb recomputed calls from the 5' RACE reads with MiXCR, one row per CDR3 protein. The table lists some 730,000 distinct CDR3 sequences, approximately 22% of them singletons. The sequenced material came from blood. All receptors derive from a man between 70 and 80 years old in good health.

The sample holds a few counts of this clonotype. Given a much more abundant clone one base away, this may be a read error. The chain carries TRBV6-1 and TRBJ2-1; D is perhaps TRBD2 (6 bases). The CDR3 has 12 residues. Germline CDR1 is MNHNS and CDR2 is SASEGT. The CDR3 sequence is CASSGDLYEQCF. The CDR3 DNA is TGTGCCAGCAGTGGGGACTTATACGAGCAGTGCTTC.

This clonotype turned up a few times. V is TRBV12-3 or TRBV12-4 and J is TRBJ2-5, with 8 nucleotides matching TRBD2. V shed 5 bases and J 5 bases; nucleotides not matched to a gene: 13. The CDR3 loop spans 16 amino acids. The CDR3 nucleotides read TGTGCCAGCAGTCAGAGGACTAGCTCATGGGGTGAGACCCAGTACTTC. It translates to CASSQRTSSWGETQYF.

The chain employs TRBV20-1 and TRBJ2-7, with 12 bases identical to TRBD2. V lost 6 bases to trimming and J lost 6 bases; unmatched junction nucleotides: 15. This CDR3 has 16 amino acids. CDR1 and CDR2 from the germline V gene are DFQATT and SNEGSKA (reference sequence). CDR3 residues: CSARLAGARLGPEQYF. Written as DNA, the CDR3 is TGCAGTGCCAGACTAGCGGGGGCCCGATTAGGTCCCGAGCAGTACTTC.

This clonotype has only a few counts. The chain employs TRBV15 and TRBJ1-5; no clear D. This CDR3 is built from 14 residues. The V and J ends lost 0 bases and 9 bases respectively, with 12 bases between them. Looked up from germline, CDR1 is LNHNV and CDR2 is YYDKDF (reference sequence). The CDR3 DNA reads TGTGCCACCAGCAGAGATGAGGTAGCGGGGCCCCAGCATTTT. This gives the protein CATSRDEVAGPQHF.

This clonotype has a handful of counts. At one end, the junction sequence differs from germline, possibly due to a read error. The chain is built from TRBV5-1 and TRBJ1-3; D is uncertain. The CDR3 has 13 amino acids. Germline V gives CDR1 SGHRS, CDR2 YFSETQ. CDR3 loop: CASSLSDGDTIYF. CDR3 sequence (DNA): TGCGCCAGCAGCCTCTCTGATGGAGACACCATATATTTT.

This clonotype was detected a few times. V gene TRBV28 combines with J gene TRBJ2-5; D is perhaps TRBD1 or TRBD2 (5 bases each). The tail of the sequence fits TRBJ2-1 better, so the J call may be wrong. From germline, CDR1 is MDHEN and CDR2 SYDVKM. This CDR3 has 13 residues. In nucleotides, the CDR3 is TGTGCCAGCGGAGAGGGTGGGGGCAATGAGCAGTTCTTC. This codes for CASGEGGGNEQFF.

The CDR3 protein is CASSTVQETQYF. CDR3 DNA sequence: TGTGCCAGCAGTACAGTTCAAGAGACCCAGTACTTC. The rearrangement uses TRBV28 and TRBJ2-5; D uncertain. V was shortened by 5 bases and J by 2 bases, with 6 bases between the two germline ends. The germline CDR1 and CDR2 sequences are MDHEN and SYDVKM. The CDR3 covers 12 residues.

This chain links TRBV20-1 with TRBJ1-2; D uncertain. Trimming removed 3 bases from V and 11 bases from J, with 13 bases in between. This CDR3 has 11 residues. Germline CDR1 and CDR2: DFQATT and SNEGSKA (reference sequence). The CDR3 sequence: CSARVQMRYTF. The DNA of the CDR3 is TGCAGTGCTAGGGTCCAAATGAGGTACACCTTC.

The rearrangement uses TRBV7-2 and TRBJ2-7; 8 positions match TRBD2. Germline loops: CDR1 SGHTA, CDR2 FQGNSA. After removal of 1 base from V and 0 bases from J, the junction contained 2 bases not matched to a gene. CDR3 length equals 15 residues. CDR3 in DNA: TGTGCCAGCAGCTTAGGACTAGCGTACTCCTACGAGCAGTACTTC. This sequence encodes CASSLGLAYSYEQYF.

The chain recombines TRBV5-1 with TRBJ2-6, with a possible D match to TRBD1 (8 bases). CDR3 length equals 17 residues. The germline gives CDR1 SGHRS, CDR2 YFSETQ. V was shortened by 4 bases and J by 2 bases, with 16 bases between the two germline ends. CDR3 sequence reads: CASSPVQGGPGANVLTF. The CDR3, as DNA: TGCGCCAGCAGCCCGGTACAGGGGGGGCCTGGGGCCAACGTCCTGACTTTC.

The chain recombines TRBV14 with TRBJ1-2, with D uncertain. Germline V lookup: CDR1 SGHDN, CDR2 FVKESK. This CDR3 has 16 residues. Between the trimmed V and J ends, which lost 5 bases and 4 bases, there was a span of 20 bases. CDR3 bases: TGTGCCAGCAGCGACAAGCTACCTTTCGGTTTCTATGGCTACACCTTC. Residues: CASSDKLPFGFYGYTF.

A few counts support this clonotype. This chain joins TRBV7-9 and TRBJ1-3; no clear D. Germline V gene sequence: CDR1 SEHNR, CDR2 FQNEAQ (reference sequence). The CDR3 covers 13 residues. Trimming shortened V by 3 bases and J by 1 base, and 4 bases separated the two germline ends. Written as DNA, the CDR3 is TGTGCCAGCAGCTTGACATCTGGAAACACCATATATTTT. It codes for CASSLTSGNTIYF.

This clonotype appeared a few times. This sequence joins TRBV7-2 and TRBJ2-1; a possible D gene is TRBD1 (6 bases). V was shortened by 5 bases and J by 0 bases, with 23 bases between the two germline ends. Germline CDR1 reads SGHTA; CDR2 reads FQGNSA. This CDR3 contains 19 residues. CDR3 in amino acids: CASSPTPITGLSSYNEQFF. The CDR3 nucleotides read TGTGCCAGCAGCCCTACCCCAATCACAGGGCTTAGCTCCTACAATGAGCAGTTCTTC.

CDR3 DNA sequence: TGTGCCAGTAGTATTCTGGGGGCCTATGGCTACACCTTC. This codes for CASSILGAYGYTF. The chain is built from TRBV19 and TRBJ1-2, with D possibly TRBD1 on 6 matching bases. The CDR3 has 13 residues. The germline V and J ends were trimmed by 3 bases and 4 bases, with 9 bases remaining between them. The germline V gene has CDR1 LNHDA and CDR2 SQIVND (reference sequence). Variable domain in full (rest from reference TRBV19 and TRBJ1-2): DGGITQSPKYLFRKEGQNVTLSCEQNLNHDAMYWYRQDPGQGLRLIYYSQIVNDFQKGDIAEGYSVSREKKESFPLTVTSAQKNPTAFYLCASSILGAYGYTFGSGTRLTVV.

The CDR3 is CSAPGQGLYEQFF. CDR3 nucleotides: TGCAGTGCCCCCGGGCAGGGTCTTTATGAGCAGTTCTTC. The chain links TRBV20-1 to TRBJ2-1; D perhaps matches TRBD1 (5 bases). The germline V and J ends were trimmed by 6 bases and 8 bases, with 17 bases remaining between them. The CDR3 contains 13 residues. The V gene's germline CDR1 is DFQATT and CDR2 SNEGSKA (reference sequence).

This clonotype was seen only a few times. The chain recombines TRBV7-2 with TRBJ1-2; no firm D call. V was pared by 5 bases and J by 7 bases, with 14 bases between. Germline CDR1 SGHTA, CDR2 FQGNSA. There are 13 residues in the CDR3. The CDR3 loop reads CASSGPEEVGYTF. As DNA, the CDR3 is TGTGCCAGCAGCGGGCCCGAGGAGGTTGGCTACACCTTC. The whole variable domain, remainder taken from reference TRBV7-2 and TRBJ1-2, is GAGVSQSPSNKVTEKGKDVELRCDPISGHTALYWYRQSLGQGLEFLIYFQGNSAPDKSGLPSDRFSAERTGGSVSTLTIQRTQQEDSAVYLCASSGPEEVGYTFGSGTRLTVV.

The chain recombines TRBV6-2 or TRBV6-3 with TRBJ2-4; 8 positions match TRBD2. Germline CDR1 MNHEY, CDR2 SVGEGT. The CDR3 has 16 amino acids. Losses at the gene ends were 2 bases for V and 3 bases for J; bases not matched to a gene: 6. The DNA of the CDR3 is TGTGCCAGCAGTTACGTAGGACGGGAGGGCAAAAACATTCAGTACTTC. This encodes CASSYVGREGKNIQYF.

V usage is TRBV3-1 and J usage is TRBJ2-3, with 11 bases that match TRBD2. Germline assignment: CDR1 LGHDT and CDR2 YNNKEL (reference sequence). The CDR3 totals 16 residues. Trimming removed 6 bases from V and 0 bases from J; junction bases left unmatched: 5. The CDR3 is CASRRTSGSSTDTQYF. DNA of the CDR3: TGTGCCAGCAGAAGGACTAGCGGGTCTAGCACAGATACGCAGTATTTT.

This clonotype was recorded a few times. This sequence joins TRBV6-5 and TRBJ1-5; D not certain. The germline V and J ends were trimmed by 5 bases and 7 bases, with 12 bases remaining between them. The germline gives CDR1 MNHEY, CDR2 SVGAGI. The CDR3 is made up of 13 amino acids. Here the CDR3 reads CASSRFLGQPQHF. The CDR3 DNA follows: TGTGCCAGCAGTCGCTTTCTGGGGCAGCCCCAGCATTTT.